The next 5 T cell receptor beta chains were all read from a single sample in a study of radiotherapy plus CTLA-4 blockade in lung cancer listed by TCRdb under 2018. The library was made by the immunoSEQ multiplex PCR assay. TCRdb mirrors the immuneACCESS table, restricted to in-frame sequences. Some clones are absent from its copies; in checked studies, under half trace to an unresolved V gene, and the reason for the others is unknown. The sample table records 50,000 or so clones; around four fifths of these occur just once. The ten largest clones take up about 2.9% of the sample. The sequencing here drew on peripheral blood, taken from a patient treated with radiotherapy plus ipilimumab. The receptor set was obtained from a human donor with non-small cell lung cancer who had a partial response to radiotherapy plus ipilimumab.

The J gene is TRBJ1-5, the V gene TRBV9, with D tentatively TRBD1 (5 bases). The CDR3 runs to 15 residues. Trimming left V 4 bases short and J 0 bases short, with 11 bases between. In germline, CDR1 is SGDLS, CDR2 YYNGEE. The CDR3 sequence is CASSRQTHSNQPQHF. The CDR3 region has the DNA TGTGCCAGCAGCCGACAGACCCATAGCAATCAGCCCCAGCATTTT.

The chain recombines TRBV19 with TRBJ2-7, with 10 nucleotides matching TRBD1. The CDR3 covers 16 residues. V lost 3 bases and J lost 2; bases outside the gene matches: 7. Germline values: CDR1 LNHDA, CDR2 SQIVND (reference sequence). This CDR3 is CASSILGDRGAYEQYF. The CDR3, as DNA: TGTGCCAGTAGTATCTTAGGGGACAGGGGTGCCTACGAGCAGTACTTC.

Only one count was recorded for this clone. CDR3 nucleotide sequence: TGTGCCAGTAGTACCCAGACAGTGAACACTGAAGCTTTCTTT. Translated, it gives CASSTQTVNTEAFF. This rearrangement joins TRBV19 to TRBJ1-1; a weak D match, TRBD1 (5 bases). The CDR3 loop spans 14 amino acids. The V end lost 4 bases, the J end lost 0 bases, and 9 bases lay between the germline ends. Germline CDR1 is LNHDA and CDR2 is SQIVND (reference sequence).

The table lists this clone with a count of one. This sequence joins TRBV7-2 and TRBJ2-5, with D perhaps matching TRBD1 (5 bases). With 7 bases removed from V and 5 bases from J, the gap between germline ends came to 14 bases. There are 13 residues in the CDR3. From germline, CDR1 is SGHTA and CDR2 FQGNSA. The CDR3 region is CASKGPKGETQYF. Here the CDR3 DNA reads TGTGCCAGCAAAGGCCCCAAGGGGGAGACCCAGTACTTC. Filled out from reference TRBV7-2 and TRBJ2-5, the complete variable domain reads GAGVSQSPSNKVTEKGKDVELRCDPISGHTALYWYRQSLGQGLEFLIYFQGNSAPDKSGLPSDRFSAERTGGSVSTLTIQRTQQEDSAVYLCASKGPKGETQYFGPGTRLLVL.

This clone appeared a few times. The chain couples TRBV29-1 to TRBJ1-2, with D possibly matching TRBD1 (6 bases). The CDR3 is made up of 13 amino acids. Germline values: CDR1 SQVTM, CDR2 ANQGSEA. V shed 5 bases and J shed 1 base, with 11 bases lying between them. CDR3 protein: CSVTGQFNYGYTF. CDR3 nucleotide sequence: TGCAGCGTTACCGGACAGTTTAACTATGGCTACACCTTC.